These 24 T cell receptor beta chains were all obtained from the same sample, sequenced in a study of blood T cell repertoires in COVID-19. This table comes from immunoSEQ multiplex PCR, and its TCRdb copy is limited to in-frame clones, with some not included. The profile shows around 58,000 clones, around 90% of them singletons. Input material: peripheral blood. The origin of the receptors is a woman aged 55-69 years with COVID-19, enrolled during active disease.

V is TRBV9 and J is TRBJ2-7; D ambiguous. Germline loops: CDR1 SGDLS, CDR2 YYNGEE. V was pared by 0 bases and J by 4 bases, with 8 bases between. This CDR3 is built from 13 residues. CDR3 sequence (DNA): TGTGCCAGCAGCGTAGACCCCGAGTACGAGCAGTACTTC. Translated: CASSVDPEYEQYF. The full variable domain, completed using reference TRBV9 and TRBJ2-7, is DSGVTQTPKHLITATGQRVTLRCSPRSGDLSVYWYQQSLDQGLQFLIQYYNGEERAKGNILERFSAQQFPDLHSELNLSSLELGDSALYFCASSVDPEYEQYFGPGTRLTVT.

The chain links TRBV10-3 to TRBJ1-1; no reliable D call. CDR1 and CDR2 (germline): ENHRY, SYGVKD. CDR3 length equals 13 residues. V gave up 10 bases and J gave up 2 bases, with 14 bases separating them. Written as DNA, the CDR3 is TGTGCCACTTCACAAACAGAAAACACTGAAGCTTTCTTT. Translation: CATSQTENTEAFF.

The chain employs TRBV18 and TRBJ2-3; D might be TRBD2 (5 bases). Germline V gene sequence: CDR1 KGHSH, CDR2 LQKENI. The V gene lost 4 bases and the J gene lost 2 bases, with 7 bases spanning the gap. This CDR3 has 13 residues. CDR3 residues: CASSLEVTDTQYF. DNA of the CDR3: TGTGCCAGCTCACTGGAGGTCACAGATACGCAGTATTTT.

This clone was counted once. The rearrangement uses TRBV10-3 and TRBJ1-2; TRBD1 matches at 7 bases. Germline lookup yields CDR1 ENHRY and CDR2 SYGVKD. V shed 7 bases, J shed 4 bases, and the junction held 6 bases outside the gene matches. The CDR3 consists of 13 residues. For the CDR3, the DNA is TGTGCCATCAAAGGGGGCGCGATCTATGGCTACACCTTC. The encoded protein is CAIKGGAIYGYTF.

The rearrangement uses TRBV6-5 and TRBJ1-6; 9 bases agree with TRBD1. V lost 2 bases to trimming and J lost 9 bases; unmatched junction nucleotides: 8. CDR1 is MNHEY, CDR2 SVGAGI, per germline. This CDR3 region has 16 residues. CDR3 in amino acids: CASSYKGTGRLSPLHF. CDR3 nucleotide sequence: TGTGCCAGCAGTTACAAAGGGACAGGGAGGCTTTCACCCCTCCACTTT.

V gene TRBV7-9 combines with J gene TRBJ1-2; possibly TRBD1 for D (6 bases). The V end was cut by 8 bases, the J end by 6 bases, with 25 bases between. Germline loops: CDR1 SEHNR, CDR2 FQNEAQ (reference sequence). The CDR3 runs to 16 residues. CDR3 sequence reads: CASERTEIGYGDGYTF. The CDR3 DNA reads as TGTGCCAGCGAGAGGACAGAGATTGGTTACGGCGATGGCTACACCTTC.

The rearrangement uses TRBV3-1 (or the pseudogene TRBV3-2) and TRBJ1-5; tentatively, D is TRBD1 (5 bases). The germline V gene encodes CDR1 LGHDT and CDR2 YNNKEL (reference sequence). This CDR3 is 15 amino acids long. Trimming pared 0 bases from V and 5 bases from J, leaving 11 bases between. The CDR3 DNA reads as TGTGCCAGCAGCCAAGATGGGGCTTTGGATCAGCCCCAGCATTTT. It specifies CASSQDGALDQPQHF.

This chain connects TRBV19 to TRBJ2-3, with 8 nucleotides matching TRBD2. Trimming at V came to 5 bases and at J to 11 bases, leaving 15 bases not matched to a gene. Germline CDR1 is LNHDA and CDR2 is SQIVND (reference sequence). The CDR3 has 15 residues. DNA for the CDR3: TGTGCCAGTAGTGTCGCCGGGACTAGGGATTATGGGCAGTATTTT. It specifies CASSVAGTRDYGQYF.

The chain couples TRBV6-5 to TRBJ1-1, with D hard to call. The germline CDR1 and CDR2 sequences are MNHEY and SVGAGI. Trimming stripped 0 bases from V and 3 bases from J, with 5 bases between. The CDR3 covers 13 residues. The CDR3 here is CASSYSEDTEAFF. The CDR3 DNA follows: TGTGCCAGCAGTTACTCGGAGGACACTGAAGCTTTCTTT.

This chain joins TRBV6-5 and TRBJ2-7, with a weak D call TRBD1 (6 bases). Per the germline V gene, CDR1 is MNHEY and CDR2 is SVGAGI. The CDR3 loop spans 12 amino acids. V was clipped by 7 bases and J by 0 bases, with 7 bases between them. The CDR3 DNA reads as TGTGCCAGCACGGACAGCTCCTACGAGCAGTACTTC. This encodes CASTDSSYEQYF.

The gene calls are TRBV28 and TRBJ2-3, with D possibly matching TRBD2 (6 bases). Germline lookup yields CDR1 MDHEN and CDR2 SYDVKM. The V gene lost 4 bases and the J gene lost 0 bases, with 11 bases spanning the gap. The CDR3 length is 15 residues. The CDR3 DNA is TGTGCCAGCAGTTACCCTCGGGGGAGCACAGATACGCAGTATTTT. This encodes CASSYPRGSTDTQYF. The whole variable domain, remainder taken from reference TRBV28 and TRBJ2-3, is DVKVTQSSRYLVKRTGEKVFLECVQDMDHENMFWYRQDPGLGLRLIYFSYDVKMKEKGDIPEGYSVSREKKERFSLILESASTNQTSMYLCASSYPRGSTDTQYFGPGTRLTVL.

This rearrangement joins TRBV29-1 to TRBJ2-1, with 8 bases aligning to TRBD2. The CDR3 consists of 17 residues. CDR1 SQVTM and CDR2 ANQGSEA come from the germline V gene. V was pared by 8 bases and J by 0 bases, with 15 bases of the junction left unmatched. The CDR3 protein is CSQTRAGDLSSYNEQFF. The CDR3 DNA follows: TGCAGCCAGACGCGAGCGGGGGACCTGAGCTCCTACAATGAGCAGTTCTTC.

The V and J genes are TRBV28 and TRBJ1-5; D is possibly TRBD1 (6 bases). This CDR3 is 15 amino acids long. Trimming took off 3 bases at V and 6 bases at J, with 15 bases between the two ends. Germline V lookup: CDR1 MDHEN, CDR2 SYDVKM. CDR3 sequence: CASSFTGRGGQPQHF. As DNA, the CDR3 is TGTGCCAGCAGTTTCACAGGGAGGGGAGGTCAGCCCCAGCATTTT.

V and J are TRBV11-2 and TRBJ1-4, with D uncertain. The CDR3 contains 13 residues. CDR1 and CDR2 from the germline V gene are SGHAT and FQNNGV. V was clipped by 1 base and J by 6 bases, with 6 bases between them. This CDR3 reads CASSLGEDEKLFF. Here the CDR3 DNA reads TGTGCCAGCAGCTTAGGGGAGGATGAAAAACTGTTTTTT.

Here the CDR3 DNA reads TGTGCCAGCAGGAGGAGGACAGGGCCCCATTTTAACTATGGCTACACCTTC. Its translation: CASRRRTGPHFNYGYTF. This sequence joins TRBV7-9 and TRBJ1-2; 8 nucleotides align to TRBD1. CDR1 is SEHNR, CDR2 FQNEAQ, per germline (reference sequence). After removal of 6 bases from V and 1 base from J, the junction contained 13 bases not matched to a gene. CDR3 length: 17 residues.

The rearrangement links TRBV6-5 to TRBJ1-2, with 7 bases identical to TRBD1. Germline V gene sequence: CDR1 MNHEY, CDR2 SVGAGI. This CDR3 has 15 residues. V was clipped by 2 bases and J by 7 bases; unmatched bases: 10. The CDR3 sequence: CASSYAPTGAAGYTF. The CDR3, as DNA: TGTGCCAGCAGTTACGCCCCCACAGGGGCGGCTGGCTACACCTTC.

CDR3 protein: CASSYSRAGSYNEQFF. CDR3 nucleotide sequence: TGTGCCAGCAGTTACTCGCGAGCGGGGTCCTACAATGAGCAGTTCTTC. The rearrangement joins TRBV6-5 to TRBJ2-1; TRBD2 matches at 7 bases. This CDR3 region has 16 residues. V was pared by 0 bases and J by 1 base, with 3 bases of the junction left unmatched. The germline V gene has CDR1 MNHEY and CDR2 SVGAGI.

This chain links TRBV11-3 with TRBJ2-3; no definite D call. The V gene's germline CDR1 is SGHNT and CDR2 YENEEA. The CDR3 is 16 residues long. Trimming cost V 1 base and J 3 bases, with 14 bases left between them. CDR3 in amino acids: CASSLGANPPTDTQYF. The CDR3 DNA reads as TGTGCCAGCAGCTTAGGGGCGAACCCACCGACAGATACGCAGTATTTT.

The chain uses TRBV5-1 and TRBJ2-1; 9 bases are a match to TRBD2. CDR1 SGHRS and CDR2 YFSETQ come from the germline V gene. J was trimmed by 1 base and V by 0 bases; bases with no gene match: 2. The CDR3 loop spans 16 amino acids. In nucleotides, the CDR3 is TGCGCCAGCAGCTTGGGGACTAGCGCTTCCTACAATGAGCAGTTCTTC. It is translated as CASSLGTSASYNEQFF.

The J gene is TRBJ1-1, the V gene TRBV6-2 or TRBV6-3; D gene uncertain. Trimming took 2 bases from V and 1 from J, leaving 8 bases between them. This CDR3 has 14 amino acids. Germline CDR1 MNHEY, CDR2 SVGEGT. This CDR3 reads CASSYVNRNTEAFF. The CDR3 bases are TGTGCCAGCAGTTACGTGAACAGGAACACTGAAGCTTTCTTT.

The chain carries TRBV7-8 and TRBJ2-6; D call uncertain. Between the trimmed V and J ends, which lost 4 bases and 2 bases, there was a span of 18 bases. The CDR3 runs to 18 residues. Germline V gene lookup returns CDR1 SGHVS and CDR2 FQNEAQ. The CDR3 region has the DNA TGTGCCAGCAGCTCCCTTCCCCCGGGTTCGGCTGGGGCCAACGTCCTGACTTTC. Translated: CASSSLPPGSAGANVLTF.

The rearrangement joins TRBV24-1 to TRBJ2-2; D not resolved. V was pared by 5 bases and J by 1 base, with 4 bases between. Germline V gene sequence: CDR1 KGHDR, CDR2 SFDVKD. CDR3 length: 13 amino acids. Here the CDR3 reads CATSAENTGELFF. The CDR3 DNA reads TGTGCCACCAGTGCAGAGAACACCGGGGAGCTGTTTTTT.

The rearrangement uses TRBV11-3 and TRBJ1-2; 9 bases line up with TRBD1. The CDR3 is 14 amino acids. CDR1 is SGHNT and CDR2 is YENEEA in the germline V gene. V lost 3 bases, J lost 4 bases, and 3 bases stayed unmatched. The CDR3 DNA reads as TGTGCCAGCAGCTTTAGGGGACAGGGCTATGGCTACACCTTC. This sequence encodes CASSFRGQGYGYTF.

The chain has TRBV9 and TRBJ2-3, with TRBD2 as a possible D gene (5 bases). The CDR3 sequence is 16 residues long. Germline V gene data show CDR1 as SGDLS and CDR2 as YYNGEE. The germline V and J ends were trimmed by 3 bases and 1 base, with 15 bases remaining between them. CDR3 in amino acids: CASSASGGFRTDTQYF. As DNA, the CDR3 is TGTGCCAGCAGCGCCAGCGGAGGATTTCGCACAGATACGCAGTATTTT.